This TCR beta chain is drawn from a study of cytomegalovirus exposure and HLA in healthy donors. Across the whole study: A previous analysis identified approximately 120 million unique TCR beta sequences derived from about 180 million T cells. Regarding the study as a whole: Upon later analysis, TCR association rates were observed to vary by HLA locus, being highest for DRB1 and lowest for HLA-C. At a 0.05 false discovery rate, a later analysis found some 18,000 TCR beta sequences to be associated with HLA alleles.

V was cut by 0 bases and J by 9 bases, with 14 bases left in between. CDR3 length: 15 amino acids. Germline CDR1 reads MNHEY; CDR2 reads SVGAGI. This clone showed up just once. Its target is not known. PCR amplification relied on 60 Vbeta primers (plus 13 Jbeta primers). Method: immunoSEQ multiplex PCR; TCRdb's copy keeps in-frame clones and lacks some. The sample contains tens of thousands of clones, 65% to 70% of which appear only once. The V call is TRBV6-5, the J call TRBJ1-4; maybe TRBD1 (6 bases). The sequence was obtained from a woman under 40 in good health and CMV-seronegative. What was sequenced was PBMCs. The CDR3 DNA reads TGTGCCAGCAGTTACTCGGGGGCGATGGGGCAAAAACTGTTTTTT. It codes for CASSYSGAMGQKLFF.